The rows below give T cell receptor beta chains drawn from one sample of a study of blood T cell repertoires in COVID-19. Produced via immunoSEQ multiplex PCR; TCRdb's table is partial and in-frame only. The sample contains some 87,000 clones, about 92% of which appear only once. Sequencing was performed on peripheral blood. The receptors here all came from a woman aged 60-75 years with active COVID-19. The CDR3 runs from the conserved cysteine through the conserved F or W. Fields, in order: J gene, clone size, CDR3 length, D gene, V gene, CDR3 DNA, CDR3 protein. D genes are given only for firm matches. Clone size, where shown, is once, few, many, or a class for clones that have expanded.

TRBJ2-3	.	14	.	TRBV29-1	TGCAGCTCGGTGGACAGAAGGCCCACAGATACGCAGTATTTT	CSSVDRRPTDTQYF
TRBJ2-1	once	18	.	TRBV4-3	TGCGCCAGCAGCCAAGGGATTGGCGTGGGGGGAATTGGCAATGAGCAGTTCTTC	CASSQGIGVGGIGNEQFF
TRBJ2-3	.	16	TRBD1	TRBV9	TGTGCCAGCAGCGACAAGGACAGGGCGGGCACAGATACGCAGTATTTT	CASSDKDRAGTDTQYF
TRBJ1-2	once	14	.	TRBV25-1	TGTGCCAGCAGTGAAAGGACAGCCAACTATGGCTACACCTTC	CASSERTANYGYTF
TRBJ2-5	.	16	TRBD1	TRBV4-1	TGCGCCAGCAGCCAACGAATTACAGGGGGCCAAGAGACCCAGTACTTC	CASSQRITGGQETQYF
TRBJ2-3	.	18	TRBD2	TRBV27	TGTGCCAGCAGTTTACCGGCTAGCGGGGGGCCGGGGCCAGATACGCAGTATTTT	CASSLPASGGPGPDTQYF
TRBJ1-2	.	15	TRBD1	TRBV28	TGTGCCAGCAGCCAACCCGGGACAGGGGGCTATGGCTACACCTTC	CASSQPGTGGYGYTF
TRBJ1-1	.	14	TRBD1	TRBV7-9	TGTGCCAGCAGTTTCGGACAGGGGAGGGATGAAGCTTTCTTT	CASSFGQGRDEAFF
TRBJ2-2	.	15	TRBD1	TRBV2	TGTGCCAGTAGGACAGGGGCTTCAAACACCGGGGAGCTGTTTTTT	CASRTGASNTGELFF
TRBJ2-5	.	13	TRBD2	TRBV12-3/TRBV12-4	TGTGCCAGCAGTAGAGGGACTACGGAGACCCAGTACTTC	CASSRGTTETQYF
TRBJ2-3	.	15	TRBD1	TRBV6-6	TGTGCCAGCAGTAACAGGGGGCGCGGCACAGATACGCAGTATTTT	CASSNRGRGTDTQYF
TRBJ1-2	.	13	.	TRBV6-6	TGTGCCAGCAGTTCCGCGACAGTCTATGGCTACACCTTC	CASSSATVYGYTF
TRBJ2-7	.	11	.	TRBV2	TGTGCCAGCAGTGAAAGGGCTAGCGAGTACTTC	CASSERASEYF